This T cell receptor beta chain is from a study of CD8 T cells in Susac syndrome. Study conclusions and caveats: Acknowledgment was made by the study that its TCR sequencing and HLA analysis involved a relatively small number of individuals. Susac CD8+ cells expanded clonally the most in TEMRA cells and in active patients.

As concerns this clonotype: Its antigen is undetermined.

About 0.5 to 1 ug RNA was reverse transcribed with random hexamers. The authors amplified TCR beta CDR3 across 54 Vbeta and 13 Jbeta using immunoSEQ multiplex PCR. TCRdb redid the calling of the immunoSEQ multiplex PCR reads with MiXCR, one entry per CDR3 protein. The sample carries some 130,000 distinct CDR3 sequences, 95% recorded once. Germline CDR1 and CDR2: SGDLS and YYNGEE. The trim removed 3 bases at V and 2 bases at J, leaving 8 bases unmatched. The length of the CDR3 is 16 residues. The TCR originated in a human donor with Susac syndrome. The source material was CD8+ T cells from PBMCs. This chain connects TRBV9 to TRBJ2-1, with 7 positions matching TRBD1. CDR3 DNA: TGTGCCAGCAGCGACCTACGGGACAGCACCTACAATGAGCAGTTCTTC. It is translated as CASSDLRDSTYNEQFF.